This TCR beta chain was recorded in a study of T cells after yellow fever vaccination. Germline CDR1 MNHEY, CDR2 SMNVEV (reference sequence). V lost 1 base and J 0 bases, leaving 10 bases between the germline ends. CDR3 size: 16 residues. TCRdb reprocessed the 5' RACE reads with MiXCR, giving one entry per CDR3 protein. Of about 580,000 distinct CDR3 sequences in the sample, approximately 16% are singletons; the top ten hold around 16%. This specimen consisted of PBMCs, obtained 5 days after the first yellow fever vaccination. This TCR came from a man younger than 35 who received the YFV17D yellow fever vaccine. This chain uses TRBV27 with TRBJ1-3, with unresolved D. The CDR3 is CASSLFRLTSGNTIYF. CDR3 nucleotides: TGTGCCAGCAGTTTATTCCGGCTGACCTCTGGAAACACCATATATTTT.